What follows is one T cell receptor beta chain and its context. Deletions cut 2 bases from V and 7 bases from J, with 12 bases between. This CDR3 has 14 amino acids. In germline, CDR1 is SEHNR, CDR2 FQNEAQ (reference sequence). The sample comes from a study of blood T cell repertoires in COVID-19. Authors' data handling: Reference gene primer amplification yielded estimated nucleated cell counts. Clones were sequenced by immunoSEQ multiplex PCR, and TCRdb holds only the in-frame ones, with some missing. D and trimming were read from the DNA, whereas the V and J calls and clone size are those reported in that table. The table includes 300,000 to 350,000 clones, over 75% detected once. Participants were aged about 18 to 90 years, lived in 24 US areas, and enrolled virtually.

The rearrangement uses TRBV7-9 and TRBJ2-1; TRBD2 is a possible D gene (6 bases). Sequencing used PBMCs or T cells enriched from blood (not recorded which). The TCR was taken from a man aged 30 to 39 who had recovered from COVID-19. CDR3 in DNA: TGTGCCAGCAGCTTAAGTACGGGGAGGAATGAGCAGTTCTTC. Residues: CASSLSTGRNEQFF. The full variable domain, with the rest looked up from reference TRBV7-9 and TRBJ2-1, is DTGVSQNPRHKITKRGQNVTFRCDPISEHNRLYWYRQTLGQGPEFLTYFQNEAQLEKSRLLSDRFSAERPKGSFSTLEIQRTEQGDSAMYLCASSLSTGRNEQFFGPGTRLTVL.